These 31 T cell receptor beta chains originate from one sample sequenced in a study of T cell clonality in common variable immunodeficiency (dated by TCRdb to between 2014 and 2017). The method was the immunoSEQ multiplex PCR assay. The source is immuneACCESS, and TCRdb retained only in-frame sequences with V and J called. Part of the clones is not carried over; for the studies checked, unresolved V genes explain less than half of this, and the remainder is unexplained. This sample holds about 28,000 clones in total, without any singletons. Roughly an eighth of the sample is held by the ten biggest clonotypes. What was sequenced was peripheral blood mononuclear cells. The receptors stem from a person between 18 and 70 years old in good health.

This clone was seen many times. The read terminates 3 residues ahead of where the CDR3 ends, so the germline J gene completes it. This rearrangement joins TRBV11-3 to TRBJ2-7; 10 bases map to TRBD1. CDR1 SGHNT and CDR2 YENEEA come from the germline V gene. With 1 base clipped from V and 6 bases from J, the junction kept 3 bases outside the gene matches. The CDR3 is 14 amino acids. The CDR3: CASSLGGQGGEQYF. The sequenced part of the CDR3 DNA is TGTGCCAGCAGCTTAGGAGGACAGGGGGGCGAG. Based on the CDR3 plus reference TRBV11-3 and TRBJ2-7, the full variable domain is EAGVVQSPRYKIIEKKQPVAFWCNPISGHNTLYWYLQNLGQGPELLIRYENEEAVDDSQLPKDRFSAERLKGVDSTLKIQPAELGDSAVYLCASSLGGQGGEQYFGPGTRLTVT.

In its sample, this clone was seen many times. Read sequence stops 3 residues before the CDR3 end, and the germline J gene provides the missing end. The V and J genes are TRBV7-8 and TRBJ2-1; D is undetermined. The CDR3 sequence is 13 residues long. The germline gives CDR1 SGHVS, CDR2 FQNEAQ. Trimming stripped 5 bases from V and 8 bases from J, with 13 bases between. The CDR3 sequence: CASSPPKRDEQFF. The sequenced part of the CDR3 DNA is TGTGCCAGCAGCCCCCCTAAGAGAGATGAG.

This clone was picked up many times. Read data end 3 residues before the CDR3 end; the end is taken from the germline J gene. The chain carries TRBV18 and TRBJ1-2, with 8 bases fitting TRBD1. The J segment lost 0 bases and the V segment lost 9 bases, leaving 9 bases of the junction unmatched. The CDR3 extends over 15 amino acids. CDR1 and CDR2 from the germline V gene are KGHSH and LQKENI. The chain's CDR3 is CASTGQGFSNYGYTF. The part of the CDR3 DNA that was read is TGTGCCAGTACCGGACAGGGCTTTTCTAACTATGGC.

This clone was counted many times. The read stops 3 residues short of the end of the CDR3; the missing end is completed from the germline J gene. The rearrangement uses TRBV19 and TRBJ2-3, with 10 bases matching TRBD2. The germline V gene encodes CDR1 LNHDA and CDR2 SQIVND (reference sequence). The CDR3 has 14 amino acids. Trimming removed 7 bases from V and 4 bases from J; junction bases left unmatched: 5. The CDR3 sequence: CASTQRGGSDTQYF. The sequenced part of the CDR3 DNA is TGTGCCAGTACTCAGCGGGGGGGATCAGATACG.

This clone was picked up many times. Sequencing ends 3 residues short of the CDR3 end; the germline J gene provides the rest. The chain is built from TRBV10-3 and TRBJ2-7; the D gene is possibly TRBD2 (5 bases). The CDR3 runs to 13 residues. Deletions cut 4 bases from V and 2 bases from J, with 9 bases between. The germline V gene encodes CDR1 ENHRY and CDR2 SYGVKD. The DNA read from the CDR3 is TGTGCCATCAGTGGCAGAGCGGCCTACGAG. The encoded protein is CAISGRAAYE. The whole CDR3 reads CAISGRAAYEQYF.

This clone has ten or more counts. The CDR3 goes on 3 residues after the read ends, and that part is filled in from the germline J gene. V is TRBV18 and J is TRBJ2-7; D gene uncertain. This CDR3 region has 13 residues. Deletions cut 4 bases from V and 4 bases from J, with 11 bases between. Germline CDR1 is KGHSH and CDR2 is LQKENI. CDR3 sequence reads: CASSLVRPYEQYF. CDR3 DNA (partial): TGTGCCAGCTCACTGGTCAGGCCATACGAG.

The table lists this clone with many counts. Sequencing ends 3 residues short of the CDR3 end; the germline J gene provides the rest. V is TRBV20-1 and J is TRBJ2-2, with D tentatively TRBD1 (5 bases). V was cut by 5 bases and J by 8 bases, with 18 bases left in between. The CDR3 totals 14 residues. Germline values: CDR1 DFQATT, CDR2 SNEGSKA (reference sequence). The CDR3 protein is CSAGLTGLLGELFF. The part of the CDR3 DNA that was read is TGCAGTGCTGGCCTCACAGGATTACTGGGGGAG.

This clone has ten or more counts. The read gets to within 3 residues of the CDR3 end, and the germline J gene fills in the rest. The rearrangement uses TRBV7-8 and TRBJ1-5; no firm D call. This CDR3 has 12 residues. Germline loops: CDR1 SGHVS, CDR2 FQNEAQ. V dropped 0 bases and J dropped 6 bases, with 3 bases sitting between them. CDR3 protein: CASSLAGQPQHF. The DNA read from the CDR3 is TGTGCCAGCAGCTTAGCCGGTCAGCCC.

This clone was found many times. The read falls 3 residues short of the CDR3 end, and the missing part is taken from the germline J gene. This chain joins TRBV7-3 and TRBJ2-3; 7 nucleotides agree with TRBD2. CDR3 length: 13 residues. The junction had 5 bases not matched to a gene; V was cut back by 5 bases and J by 6 bases. Germline assignment: CDR1 SGHTA and CDR2 FQGTGA. The sequenced CDR3 bases are TGTGCCAGCAGCGGAGGGCGGGGGGATACG. Its translation: CASSGGRGDT. The entire CDR3 is CASSGGRGDTQYF.

This clone has a count of ten or more. With the read ending 3 residues before the CDR3 end, the germline J gene is used to fill in that end. This chain uses TRBV20-1 with TRBJ1-5; TRBD1 aligns across 7 bases. The CDR3 has 15 amino acids. CDR1 is DFQATT, CDR2 SNEGSKA, per germline (reference sequence). V gave up 4 bases and J gave up 4 bases; unmatched junction bases: 10. The CDR3 is CSAISGQLGNQPQHF. Partial CDR3 DNA: TGCAGTGCTATTTCGGGACAGCTAGGGAATCAGCCC.

This clone was observed a few times. The part of the CDR3 DNA that was read is TGTGCCAGCTCACCACGTACAGGGGGGGAAGAGACG. It specifies CASSPRTGGEET. The entire CDR3 protein is CASSPRTGGEETQYF. The genes are TRBV18 and TRBJ2-3, with a weak D call TRBD1 (8 bases). Read data end 3 residues before the CDR3 end; the end is taken from the germline J gene. Germline V gene sequence: CDR1 KGHSH, CDR2 LQKENI. The CDR3 contains 15 residues.

Ten or more counts support this clone. The read falls 3 residues short of the CDR3 end, and the missing part is taken from the germline J gene. The chain combines TRBV15 with TRBJ2-3, with 7 bases aligning to TRBD1. V was clipped by 5 bases and J by 3 bases; unmatched bases: 8. CDR1 is LNHNV, CDR2 YYDKDF, per germline (reference sequence). The CDR3 runs to 15 residues. The CDR3 bases that were read are TGTGCCACCAGCTGGGATCAGGGGGTGACAGATACG. This sequence encodes CATSWDQGVTDT. The full CDR3 is CATSWDQGVTDTQYF.

This clone was observed at least ten times. The read is 3 residues too short to cover the CDR3 end, so that end is filled in from the germline J gene. The chain is built from TRBV20-1 and TRBJ1-4, with D unresolved. In germline, CDR1 is DFQATT, CDR2 SNEGSKA (reference sequence). The CDR3 has 12 residues. V was shortened by 5 bases and J by 4 bases, with 8 bases between the two germline ends. Partial CDR3 DNA: TGCAGTGCTGCGGGTTATAATGAAAAA. Amino acids: CSAAGYNEK. The entire CDR3 is CSAAGYNEKLFF.

This clone was counted many times. The CDR3 is cut off 3 residues early in the read; its end comes from the germline J gene. The V gene is TRBV2, the J gene TRBJ2-7, with 8 positions matching TRBD1. CDR3 length equals 13 residues. Trimming at V came to 10 bases and at J to 3 bases, leaving 8 bases not matched to a gene. The germline V gene encodes CDR1 SNHLY and CDR2 FYNNEI. The CDR3 sequence is CATMDRVVYEQYF. The CDR3 bases that were read are TGTGCCACTATGGACAGGGTGGTCTACGAG.

This clone was found many times. Read sequence stops 3 residues before the CDR3 end, and the germline J gene provides the missing end. The V gene is TRBV7-8, the J gene TRBJ2-4; D possibly matches TRBD1 or TRBD2 (5 bases each). The length of the CDR3 is 15 residues. Germline CDR1 is SGHVS and CDR2 is FQNEAQ. Trimming removed 5 bases at V and 1 base at J, with 12 bases between. CDR3 in amino acids: CASSPRGDAKNIQYF. The covered CDR3 bases are TGTGCCAGCAGCCCCCGAGGGGATGCCAAAAACATT.

Ten or more counts support this clone. The read terminates 3 residues before the CDR3 end, so the remaining end is supplied by the germline J gene. The V call is TRBV30, the J call TRBJ1-4, with 7 bases fitting TRBD1. The CDR3 has 14 amino acids. The germline V gene encodes CDR1 GTSNPN and CDR2 SVGIG (reference sequence). The ends lost 5 bases at V and 0 bases at J; junction bases unmatched: 3. Partial CDR3 DNA: TGTGCCTGGGGGGGACAGACAACTAATGAAAAA. This translates into CAWGGQTTNEK. The whole CDR3 reads CAWGGQTTNEKLFF.

This clone has at least ten counts. The read terminates 3 residues ahead of where the CDR3 ends, so the germline J gene completes it. The chain recombines TRBV5-4 with TRBJ2-7; the D gene is possibly TRBD1 (6 bases). This CDR3 is 12 amino acids long. V dropped 5 bases and J dropped 3 bases, with 9 bases sitting between them. Germline V gene lookup returns CDR1 SGHNT and CDR2 YYREEE (reference sequence). The CDR3 sequence is CASSKQGYEQYF. The DNA read from the CDR3 is TGTGCCAGCAGTAAACAGGGCTACGAG.

This clone showed up many times. CDR3 sequence: CASSLARDSKNIQYF. CDR3 DNA, as far as it was read: TGTGCCAGCAGCTTAGCGCGTGATTCCAAAAACATT. V and J are TRBV7-2 and TRBJ2-4; D uncertain. The CDR3 goes on 3 residues after the read ends, and that part is filled in from the germline J gene. There are 15 residues in the CDR3. V lost 0 bases and J lost 2, with 8 bases in between. Germline values: CDR1 SGHTA, CDR2 FQGNSA.

In this sample, this clone turned up many times. The CDR3 goes on 3 residues after the read ends, and that part is filled in from the germline J gene. The V call is TRBV5-1, the J call TRBJ2-1; a weak D match, TRBD2 (6 bases). The CDR3 spans 17 residues. Trimming pared 0 bases from V and 1 base from J, leaving 14 bases between. Germline V lookup: CDR1 SGHRS, CDR2 YFSETQ. Incomplete CDR3 DNA: TGCGCCAGCAGCTTGGGTCACCGGGGGTTATCCTACAATGAG. Amino acids: CASSLGHRGLSYNE. The entire CDR3 reads CASSLGHRGLSYNEQFF.

This clone was observed at least ten times. With the read ending 3 residues before the CDR3 end, the germline J gene is used to fill in that end. The chain carries TRBV23-1 and TRBJ1-5; TRBD1 aligns across 7 bases. TRBV23-1 is annotated as an ORF whose role is uncertain. After removal of 8 bases from V and 4 bases from J, the junction contained 8 bases not matched to a gene. The CDR3 is 14 amino acids. The sequenced CDR3 bases are TGCGCCAGCTCTGAGGACAGGAGGAATCAGCCC. It translates to CASSEDRRNQP. The full CDR3 reads CASSEDRRNQPQHF.

This clone was seen a few times. The CDR3 end lies 3 residues beyond the end of the read and is filled in from the germline J gene. The J gene is TRBJ2-2, the V gene TRBV7-9; perhaps TRBD2 as D (5 bases). The germline gives CDR1 SEHNR, CDR2 FQNEAQ (reference sequence). The CDR3 totals 15 residues. The V end lost 4 bases, the J end lost 3 bases, and 12 bases lay between the germline ends. The CDR3 loop is CASSSSGDYTGELFF. CDR3 bases read: TGTGCCAGCAGCTCAAGCGGAGACTACACCGGGGAG.

This clone appeared many times. The read comes to an end 3 residues before the CDR3 does, leaving the germline J gene to fill in the end. J is TRBJ2-1 and V is TRBV5-1; 7 bases agree with TRBD1. The germline V gene encodes CDR1 SGHRS and CDR2 YFSETQ. The ends lost 2 bases at V and 7 bases at J; junction bases unmatched: 12. The CDR3 spans 16 residues. The CDR3 region is CASSFIMGPQGNEQFF. The covered CDR3 bases are TGCGCCAGCAGCTTCATTATGGGGCCACAGGGGAATGAG. Combining the CDR3 with reference TRBV5-1 and TRBJ2-1 gives the whole variable domain KAGVTQTPRYLIKTRGQQVTLSCSPISGHRSVSWYQQTPGQGLQFLFEYFSETQRNKGNFPGRFSGRQFSNSRSEMNVSTLELGDSALYLCASSFIMGPQGNEQFFGPGTRLTVL.

Points on this clone: The read ends 3 residues shy of where the CDR3 ends; the end is completed using the germline J gene. The V and J genes are TRBV2 and TRBJ2-3; no clear D gene. This CDR3 has 15 amino acids. CDR1 is SNHLY and CDR2 is FYNNEI in the germline V gene. The DNA read from the CDR3 is TGTGCCAGCACGGTTCGAGATCTGGGCAATCAGCCG. Residues: CASTVRDLGNQP. The full-length CDR3 reads as CASTVRDLGNQPQYF.

This clone was counted at least ten times. The DNA ends 3 residues before the CDR3 does, and the rest of the CDR3 is filled in from the germline J gene. This chain joins TRBV6-2 or TRBV6-3 and TRBJ2-1; D remains ambiguous. The CDR3 covers 15 residues. V was trimmed by 4 bases and J by 0 bases, leaving 10 bases between them. The germline V gene encodes CDR1 MNHEY and CDR2 SVGEGT. The CDR3 DNA, read in part, is TGTGCCAGCAGTTCCGGCGGTCGCTCCTACAATGAG. It is translated as CASSSGGRSYNE. The entire CDR3 is CASSSGGRSYNEQFF.

In its sample, this clone was seen a few times. The read ends 3 residues early relative to the CDR3; the germline J gene fills the gap. The V gene is TRBV5-1, the J gene TRBJ2-1; 9 bases match TRBD2. The CDR3 totals 14 residues. Germline loops: CDR1 SGHRS, CDR2 YFSETQ. Unmatched junction bases numbered 3, after V lost 7 bases and J lost 1 base. The covered CDR3 bases are TGCGCCAGCGGACTAGCGTGGTCCTACAATGAG. As protein: CASGLAWSYNE. The whole CDR3 is CASGLAWSYNEQFF.

This clone was counted at least ten times. The CDR3 extends 3 residues past the end of the read, so its final part is completed from the germline J gene. V usage is TRBV18 and J usage is TRBJ1-6; 7 bases are shared with TRBD1. The CDR3 extends over 13 amino acids. Germline CDR1 and CDR2: KGHSH and LQKENI. Germline trimming cut 6 bases from V and 5 bases from J; bases unmatched to any gene: 1. CDR3 protein: CASSRGNNSPLHF. The sequenced CDR3 bases are TGTGCCAGCTCCAGGGGGAATAATTCACCC. The entire variable domain, with the rest obtained from reference TRBV18 and TRBJ1-6, is as follows: NAGVMQNPRHLVRRRGQEARLRCSPMKGHSHVYWYRQLPEEGLKFMVYLQKENIIDESGMPKERFSAEFPKEGPSILRIQQVVRGDSAAYFCASSRGNNSPLHFGNGTRLTVT.

Ten or more counts support this clone. Coverage ceases 3 residues before the CDR3 finishes, and the germline J gene fills in the end. The rearrangement uses TRBV7-2 and TRBJ2-3, with D perhaps given as TRBD1 or TRBD2 (5 bases each). The V gene's germline CDR1 is SGHTA and CDR2 FQGNSA. With 1 base removed from V and 3 bases from J, the gap between germline ends came to 11 bases. The CDR3 totals 15 residues. The part of the CDR3 DNA that was read is TGTGCCAGCAGCTTAGGCGGCAGGGAGACAGATACG. Its translation: CASSLGGRETDT. The complete CDR3 protein is CASSLGGRETDTQYF.

This clone was seen repeatedly, ten times or more. The read ends 3 residues shy of where the CDR3 ends; the end is completed using the germline J gene. The V and J genes are TRBV6-2 or TRBV6-3 and TRBJ2-3; no firm D call. The CDR3 has 12 amino acids. Germline CDR1 reads MNHEY; CDR2 reads SVGEGT. The CDR3 bases that were read are TGTGCCAGCAGTTTACGCGAAGAGACG. This translates into CASSLREET. The complete CDR3 protein is CASSLREETQYF.

This clone was found many times. The CDR3 end is not reached by the read, which stops 3 residues before it; the germline J gene fills it in. This chain links TRBV11-2 with TRBJ1-2; D unresolved. Germline CDR1 SGHAT, CDR2 FQNNGV. The CDR3 covers 11 residues. V shed 6 bases and J shed 5 bases, with 7 bases lying between them. CDR3: CASSSGYGYTF. The CDR3 bases that were read are TGTGCCAGCAGTTCAGGTTATGGC. The entire variable domain, with the rest obtained from reference TRBV11-2 and TRBJ1-2, is as follows: EAGVAQSPRYKIIEKRQSVAFWCNPISGHATLYWYQQILGQGPKLLIQFQNNGVVDDSQLPKDRFSAERLKGVDSTLKIQPAKLEDSAVYLCASSSGYGYTFGSGTRLTVV.

For this clone: The read comes to an end 3 residues before the CDR3 does, leaving the germline J gene to fill in the end. The chain combines TRBV7-9 with TRBJ1-1, with 8 positions matching TRBD1. Germline lookup yields CDR1 SEHNR and CDR2 FQNEAQ (reference sequence). CDR3 length: 15 residues. V was clipped by 5 bases and J by 4 bases; unmatched bases: 9. Incomplete CDR3 DNA: TGTGCCAGCAGCCCACAGCGGACAGGGAGCACTGAA. As protein: CASSPQRTGSTE. In full, the CDR3 is CASSPQRTGSTEAFF.

This clone was found many times. The DNA ends 3 residues before the CDR3 does, and the rest of the CDR3 is filled in from the germline J gene. The rearrangement links TRBV20-1 to TRBJ2-5, with TRBD1 matching over 7 bases. The V and J ends lost 6 bases and 2 bases, in that order; junction bases with no gene match: 3. The length of the CDR3 is 12 residues. Per the germline V gene, CDR1 is DFQATT and CDR2 is SNEGSKA (reference sequence). CDR3 amino acids: CSADRAQETQYF. The sequenced part of the CDR3 DNA is TGCAGTGCAGACAGGGCTCAAGAGACC.